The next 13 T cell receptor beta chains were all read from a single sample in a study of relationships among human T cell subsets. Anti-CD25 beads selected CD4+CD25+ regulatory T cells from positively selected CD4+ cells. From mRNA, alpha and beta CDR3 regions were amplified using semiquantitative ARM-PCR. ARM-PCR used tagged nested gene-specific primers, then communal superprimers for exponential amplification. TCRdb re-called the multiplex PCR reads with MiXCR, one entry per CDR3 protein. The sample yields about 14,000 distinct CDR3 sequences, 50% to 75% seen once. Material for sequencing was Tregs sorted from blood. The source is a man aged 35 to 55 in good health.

The CDR3 here is CASSLAASGGASRETQYF. CDR3 coding DNA: TGTGCCAGCAGCTTGGCCGCTAGCGGGGGGGCCTCACGAGAGACCCAGTACTTC. The V gene is TRBV5-5, the J gene TRBJ2-5, with 12 bases lining up with TRBD2. Trimming took 0 bases from V and 4 from J; bases not matched to a gene: 10. This CDR3 is built from 18 residues. CDR1 is SGHKS, CDR2 YYEKEE, per germline (reference sequence). Full variable domain (outside the CDR3, taken from reference TRBV5-5 and TRBJ2-5): DAGVTQSPTHLIKTRGQQVTLRCSPISGHKSVSWYQQVLGQGPQFIFQYYEKEERGRGNFPDRFSARQFPNYSSELNVNALLLGDSALYLCASSLAASGGASRETQYFGPGTRLLVL.

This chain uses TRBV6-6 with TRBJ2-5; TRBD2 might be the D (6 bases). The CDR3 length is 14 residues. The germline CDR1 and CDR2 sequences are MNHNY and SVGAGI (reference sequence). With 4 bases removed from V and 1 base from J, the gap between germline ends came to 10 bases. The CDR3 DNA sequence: TGTGCCAGCAGTTCGACTAGATCCCAAGAGACCCAGTACTTC. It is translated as CASSSTRSQETQYF.

The CDR3 sequence is CSAKASGDTQYF. The CDR3 DNA reads TGCAGTGCTAAGGCTAGCGGGGATACGCAGTATTTT. This rearrangement joins TRBV20-1 to TRBJ2-3; 8 nucleotides line up with TRBD2. The CDR3 is made up of 12 amino acids. Unmatched junction bases numbered 3, after V lost 4 bases and J lost 6 bases. Germline values: CDR1 DFQATT, CDR2 SNEGSKA (reference sequence).

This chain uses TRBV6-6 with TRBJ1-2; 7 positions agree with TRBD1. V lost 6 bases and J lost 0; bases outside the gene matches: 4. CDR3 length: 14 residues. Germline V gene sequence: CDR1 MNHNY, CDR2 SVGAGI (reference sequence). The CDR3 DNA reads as TGTGCCAGCAGGTCAGGGGGGACTAACTATGGCTACACCTTC. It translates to CASRSGGTNYGYTF.

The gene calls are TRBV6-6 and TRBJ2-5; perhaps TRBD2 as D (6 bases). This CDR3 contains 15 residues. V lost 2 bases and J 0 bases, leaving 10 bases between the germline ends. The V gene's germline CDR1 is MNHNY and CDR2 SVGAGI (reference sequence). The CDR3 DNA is TGTGCCAGCAGTTACGCCATAGCGGACCAAGAGACCCAGTACTTC. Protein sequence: CASSYAIADQETQYF.

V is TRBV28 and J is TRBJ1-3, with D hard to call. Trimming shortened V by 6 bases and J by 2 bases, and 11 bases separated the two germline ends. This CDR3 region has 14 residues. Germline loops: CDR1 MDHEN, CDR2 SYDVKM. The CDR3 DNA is TGTGCCAGCAGGCTAGGTGGGGCTGGAAACACCATATATTTT. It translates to CASRLGGAGNTIYF.

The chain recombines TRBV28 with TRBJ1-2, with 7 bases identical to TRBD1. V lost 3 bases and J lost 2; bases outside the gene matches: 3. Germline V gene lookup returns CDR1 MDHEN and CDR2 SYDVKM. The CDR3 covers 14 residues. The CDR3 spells CASSLTGPNYGYTF. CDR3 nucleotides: TGTGCCAGCAGTTTGACAGGGCCCAACTATGGCTACACCTTC.

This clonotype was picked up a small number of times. CDR3 protein: CSVVVGSNQPQHF. The CDR3 DNA is TGCAGCGTTGTGGTGGGAAGCAATCAGCCCCAGCATTTT. The gene calls are TRBV29-1 and TRBJ1-5; the D is unclear. Trimming left V 4 bases short and J 1 base short, with 8 bases between. Germline CDR1 SQVTM, CDR2 ANQGSEA. The CDR3 contains 13 residues.

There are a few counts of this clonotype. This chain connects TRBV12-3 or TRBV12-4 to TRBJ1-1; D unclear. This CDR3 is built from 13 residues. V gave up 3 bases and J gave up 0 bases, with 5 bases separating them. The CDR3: CASSLGMNTEAFF. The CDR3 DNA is TGTGCCAGCAGTTTGGGGATGAACACTGAAGCTTTCTTT.

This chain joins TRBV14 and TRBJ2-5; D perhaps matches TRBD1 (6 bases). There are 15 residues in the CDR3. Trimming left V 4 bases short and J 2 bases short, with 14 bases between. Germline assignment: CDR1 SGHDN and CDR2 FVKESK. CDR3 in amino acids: CASSPIGGSQETQYF. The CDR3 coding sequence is TGTGCCAGCAGCCCGATAGGGGGTTCTCAAGAGACCCAGTACTTC.

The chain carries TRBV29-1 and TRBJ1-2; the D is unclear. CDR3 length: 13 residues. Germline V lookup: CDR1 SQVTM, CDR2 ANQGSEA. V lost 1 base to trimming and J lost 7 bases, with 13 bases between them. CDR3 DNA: TGCAGCGTTGAAGGAGTCAGGCTTGGTGGCTACACCTTC. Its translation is CSVEGVRLGGYTF.

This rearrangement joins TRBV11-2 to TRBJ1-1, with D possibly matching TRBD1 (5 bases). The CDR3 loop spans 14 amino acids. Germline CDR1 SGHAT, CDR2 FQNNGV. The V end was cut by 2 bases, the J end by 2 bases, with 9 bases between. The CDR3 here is CASSLRQINTEAFF. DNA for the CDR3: TGTGCCAGCAGCTTAAGACAGATTAACACTGAAGCTTTCTTT. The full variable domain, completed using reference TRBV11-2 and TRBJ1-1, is EAGVAQSPRYKIIEKRQSVAFWCNPISGHATLYWYQQILGQGPKLLIQFQNNGVVDDSQLPKDRFSAERLKGVDSTLKIQPAKLEDSAVYLCASSLRQINTEAFFGQGTRLTVV.

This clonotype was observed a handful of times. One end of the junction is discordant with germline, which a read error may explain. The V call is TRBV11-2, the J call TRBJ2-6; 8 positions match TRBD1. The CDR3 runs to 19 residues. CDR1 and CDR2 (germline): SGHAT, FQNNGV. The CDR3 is CASSHLRTGFYSGADVLTF. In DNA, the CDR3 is TGTGCCAGCAGCCATTTAAGGACAGGGTTTTACTCTGGGGCCGACGTCCTGACTTTC.